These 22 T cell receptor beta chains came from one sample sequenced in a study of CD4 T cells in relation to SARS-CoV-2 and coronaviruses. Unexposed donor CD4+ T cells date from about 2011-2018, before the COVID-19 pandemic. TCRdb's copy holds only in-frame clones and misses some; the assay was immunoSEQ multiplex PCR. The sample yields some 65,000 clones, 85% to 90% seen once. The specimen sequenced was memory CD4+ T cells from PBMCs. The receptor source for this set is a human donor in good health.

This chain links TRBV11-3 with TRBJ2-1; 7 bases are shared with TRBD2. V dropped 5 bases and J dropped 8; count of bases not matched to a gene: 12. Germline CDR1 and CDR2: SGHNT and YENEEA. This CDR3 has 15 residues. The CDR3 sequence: CASSLRSTAGHEQFF. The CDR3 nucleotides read TGTGCCAGCAGCCTCAGGTCCACAGCGGGGCATGAGCAGTTCTTC. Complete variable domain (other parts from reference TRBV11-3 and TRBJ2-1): EAGVVQSPRYKIIEKKQPVAFWCNPISGHNTLYWYLQNLGQGPELLIRYENEEAVDDSQLPKDRFSAERLKGVDSTLKIQPAELGDSAVYLCASSLRSTAGHEQFFGPGTRLTVL.

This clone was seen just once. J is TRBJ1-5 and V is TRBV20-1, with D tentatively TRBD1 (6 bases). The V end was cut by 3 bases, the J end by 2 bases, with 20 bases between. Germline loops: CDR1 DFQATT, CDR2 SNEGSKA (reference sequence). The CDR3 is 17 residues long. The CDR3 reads CSASGGGREGGNQPQHF. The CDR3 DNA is TGCAGTGCTAGTGGTGGGGGCCGGGAAGGGGGCAATCAGCCCCAGCATTTT.

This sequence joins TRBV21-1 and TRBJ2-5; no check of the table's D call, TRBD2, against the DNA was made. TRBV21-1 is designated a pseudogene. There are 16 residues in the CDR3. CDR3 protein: CASSKVPSGTQETQYF. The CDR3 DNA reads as TGTGCCAGCAGCAAAGTTCCTAGCGGGACCCAAGAGACCCAGTACTTC.

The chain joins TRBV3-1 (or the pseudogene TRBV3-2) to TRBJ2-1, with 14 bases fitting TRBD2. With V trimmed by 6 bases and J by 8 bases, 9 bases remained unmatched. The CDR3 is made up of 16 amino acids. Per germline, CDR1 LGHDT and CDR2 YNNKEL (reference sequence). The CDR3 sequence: CASRPTSGGARYEQFF. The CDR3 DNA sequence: TGTGCCAGCAGACCGACTAGCGGGGGGGCGAGGTATGAGCAGTTCTTC.

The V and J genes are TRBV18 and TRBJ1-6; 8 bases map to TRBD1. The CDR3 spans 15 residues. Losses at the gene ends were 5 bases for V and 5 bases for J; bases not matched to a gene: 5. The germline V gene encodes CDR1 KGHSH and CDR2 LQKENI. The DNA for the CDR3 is TGTGCCAGCTCAGTAATGACAGGGGATAATTCACCCCTCCACTTT. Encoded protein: CASSVMTGDNSPLHF.

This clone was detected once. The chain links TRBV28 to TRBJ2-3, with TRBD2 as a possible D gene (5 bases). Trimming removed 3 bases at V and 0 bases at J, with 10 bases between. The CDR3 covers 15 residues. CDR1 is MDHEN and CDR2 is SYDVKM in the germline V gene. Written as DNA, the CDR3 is TGTGCCAGCAGTTTGAGGGTTACTAGCACAGATACGCAGTATTTT. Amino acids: CASSLRVTSTDTQYF.

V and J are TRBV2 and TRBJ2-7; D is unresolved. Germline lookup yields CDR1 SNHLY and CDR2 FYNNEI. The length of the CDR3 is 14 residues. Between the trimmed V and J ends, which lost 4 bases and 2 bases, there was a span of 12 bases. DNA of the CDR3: TGTGCCAGCAGTGTAGGGCACGGACCCTACGAGCAGTACTTC. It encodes CASSVGHGPYEQYF.

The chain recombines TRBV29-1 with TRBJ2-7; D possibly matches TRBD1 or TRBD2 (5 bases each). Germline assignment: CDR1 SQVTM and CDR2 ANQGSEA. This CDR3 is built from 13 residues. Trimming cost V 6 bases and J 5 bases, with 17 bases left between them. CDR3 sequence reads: CSVPGAAAHEQYF. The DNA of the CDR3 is TGCAGCGTCCCCGGGGCAGCCGCCCACGAGCAGTACTTC.

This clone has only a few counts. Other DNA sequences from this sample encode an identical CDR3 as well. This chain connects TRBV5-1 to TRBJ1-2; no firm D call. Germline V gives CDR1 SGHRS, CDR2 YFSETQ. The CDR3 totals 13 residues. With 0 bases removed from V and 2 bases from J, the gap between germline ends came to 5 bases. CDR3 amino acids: CASSLGQNYGYTF. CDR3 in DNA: TGCGCCAGCAGCTTGGGCCAGAACTATGGCTACACCTTC.

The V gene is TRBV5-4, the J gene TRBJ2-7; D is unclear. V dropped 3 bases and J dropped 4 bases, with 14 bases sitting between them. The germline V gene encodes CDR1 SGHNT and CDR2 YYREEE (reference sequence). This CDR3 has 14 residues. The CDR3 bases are TGTGCCAGCAGCTCGGCGGACGGCTTTTACGAGCAGTACTTC. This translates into CASSSADGFYEQYF.

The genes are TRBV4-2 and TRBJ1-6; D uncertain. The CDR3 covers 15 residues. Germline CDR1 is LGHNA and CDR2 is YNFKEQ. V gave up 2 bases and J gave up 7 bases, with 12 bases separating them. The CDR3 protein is CASSQPTRGNSPLHF. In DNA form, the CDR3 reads TGTGCCAGCAGCCAACCGACCCGGGGAAATTCACCCCTCCACTTT.

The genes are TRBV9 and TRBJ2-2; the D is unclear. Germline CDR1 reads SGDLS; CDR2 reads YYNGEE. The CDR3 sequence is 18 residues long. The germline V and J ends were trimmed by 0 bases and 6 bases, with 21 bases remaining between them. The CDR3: CASSVGWSAASGPGELFF. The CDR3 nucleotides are TGTGCCAGCAGCGTAGGTTGGTCGGCGGCCTCCGGGCCCGGGGAGCTGTTTTTT.

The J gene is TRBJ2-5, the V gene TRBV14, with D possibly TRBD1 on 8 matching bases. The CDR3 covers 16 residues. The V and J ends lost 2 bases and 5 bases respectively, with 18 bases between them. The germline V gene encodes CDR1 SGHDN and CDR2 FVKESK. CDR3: CASSQHRGGTSETQYF. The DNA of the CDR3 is TGTGCCAGCAGCCAACACAGGGGGGGGACATCGGAGACCCAGTACTTC.

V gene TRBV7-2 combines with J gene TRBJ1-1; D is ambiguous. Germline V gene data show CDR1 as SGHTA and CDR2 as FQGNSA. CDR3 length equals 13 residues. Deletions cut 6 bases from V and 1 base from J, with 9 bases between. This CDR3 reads CASRKGGNTEAFF. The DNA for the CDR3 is TGTGCCAGCAGAAAGGGAGGGAACACTGAAGCTTTCTTT. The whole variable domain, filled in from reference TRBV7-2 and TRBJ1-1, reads GAGVSQSPSNKVTEKGKDVELRCDPISGHTALYWYRQSLGQGLEFLIYFQGNSAPDKSGLPSDRFSAERTGGSVSTLTIQRTQQEDSAVYLCASRKGGNTEAFFGQGTRLTVV.

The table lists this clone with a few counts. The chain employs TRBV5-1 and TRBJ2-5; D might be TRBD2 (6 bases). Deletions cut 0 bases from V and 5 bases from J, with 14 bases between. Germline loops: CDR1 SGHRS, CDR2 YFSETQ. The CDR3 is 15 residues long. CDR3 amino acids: CASSLEPGRWETQYF. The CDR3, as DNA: TGCGCCAGCAGCTTGGAGCCAGGGAGGTGGGAGACCCAGTACTTC.

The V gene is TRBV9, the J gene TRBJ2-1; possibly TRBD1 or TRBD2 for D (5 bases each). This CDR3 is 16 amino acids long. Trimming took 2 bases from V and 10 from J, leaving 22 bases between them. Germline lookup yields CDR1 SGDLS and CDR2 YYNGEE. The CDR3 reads CASSVGRTGVSQEQFF. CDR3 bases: TGTGCCAGCAGCGTGGGGCGGACTGGAGTAAGCCAGGAGCAGTTCTTC.

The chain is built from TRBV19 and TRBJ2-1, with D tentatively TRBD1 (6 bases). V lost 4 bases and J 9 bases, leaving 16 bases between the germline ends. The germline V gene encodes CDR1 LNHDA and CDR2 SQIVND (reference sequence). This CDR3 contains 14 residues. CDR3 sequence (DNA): TGTGCCAGTAGTAACTCATTCCAGGGGAGTGAGCAGTTCTTC. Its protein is CASSNSFQGSEQFF.

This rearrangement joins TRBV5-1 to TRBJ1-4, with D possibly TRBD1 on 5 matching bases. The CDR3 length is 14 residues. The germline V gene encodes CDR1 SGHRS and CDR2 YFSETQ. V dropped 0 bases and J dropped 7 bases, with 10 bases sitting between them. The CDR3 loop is CASSLGGVGEKLFF. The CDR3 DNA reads TGCGCCAGCAGCTTGGGGGGGGTGGGTGAAAAACTGTTTTTT.

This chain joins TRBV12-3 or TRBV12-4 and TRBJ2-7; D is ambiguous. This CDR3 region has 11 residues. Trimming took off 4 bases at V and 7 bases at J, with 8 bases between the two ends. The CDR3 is CASSSTREQYF. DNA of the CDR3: TGTGCCAGCAGTTCAACGAGGGAGCAGTACTTC.

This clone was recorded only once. This CDR3 is CASSLNRGNEQFF. The CDR3 region has the DNA TGTGCCAGCAGCTTAAACAGGGGCAATGAGCAGTTCTTC. This chain uses TRBV11-2 with TRBJ2-1, with TRBD1 matching over 7 bases. The ends lost 2 bases at V and 6 bases at J; junction bases unmatched: 1. Germline lookup yields CDR1 SGHAT and CDR2 FQNNGV. The CDR3 loop spans 13 amino acids.

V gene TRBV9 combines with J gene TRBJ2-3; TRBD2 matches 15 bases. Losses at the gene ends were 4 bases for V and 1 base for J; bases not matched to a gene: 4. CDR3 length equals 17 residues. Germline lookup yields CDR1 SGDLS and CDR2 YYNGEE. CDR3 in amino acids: CASSFRTSGRGTDTQYF. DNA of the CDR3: TGTGCCAGCAGCTTCCGGACTAGCGGGAGGGGCACAGATACGCAGTATTTT.

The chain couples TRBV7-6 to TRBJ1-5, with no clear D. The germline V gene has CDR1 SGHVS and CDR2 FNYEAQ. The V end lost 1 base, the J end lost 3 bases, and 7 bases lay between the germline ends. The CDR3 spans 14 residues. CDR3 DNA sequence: TGTGCCAGCAGCTTAGGACAAACCAATCAGCCCCAGCATTTT. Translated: CASSLGQTNQPQHF.